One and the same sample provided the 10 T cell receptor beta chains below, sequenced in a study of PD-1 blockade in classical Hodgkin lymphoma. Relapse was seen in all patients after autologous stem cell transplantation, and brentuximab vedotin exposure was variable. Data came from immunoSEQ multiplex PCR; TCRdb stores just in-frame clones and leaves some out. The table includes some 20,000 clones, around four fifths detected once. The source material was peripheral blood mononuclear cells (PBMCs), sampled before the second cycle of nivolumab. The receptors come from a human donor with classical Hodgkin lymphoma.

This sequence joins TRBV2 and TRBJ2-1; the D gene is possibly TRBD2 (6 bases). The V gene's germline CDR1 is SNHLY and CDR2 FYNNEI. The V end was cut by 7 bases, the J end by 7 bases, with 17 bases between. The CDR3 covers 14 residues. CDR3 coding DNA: TGTGCCAGCACCCCGGGAGCGGTGTTGAATGAGCAGTTCTTC. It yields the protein CASTPGAVLNEQFF.

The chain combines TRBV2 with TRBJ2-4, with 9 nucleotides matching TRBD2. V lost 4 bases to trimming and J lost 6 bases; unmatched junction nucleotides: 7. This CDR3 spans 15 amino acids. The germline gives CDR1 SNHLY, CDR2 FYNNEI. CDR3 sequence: CASSGGSGRRNIQYF. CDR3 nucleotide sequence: TGTGCCAGCAGTGGGGGGAGCGGGAGGAGAAACATTCAGTACTTC.

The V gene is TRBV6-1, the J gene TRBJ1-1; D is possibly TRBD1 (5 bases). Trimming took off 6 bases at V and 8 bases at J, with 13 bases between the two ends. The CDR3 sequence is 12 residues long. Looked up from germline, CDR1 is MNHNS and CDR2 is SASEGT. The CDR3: CASSRRGLEAFF. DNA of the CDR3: TGTGCCAGCAGCCGACGGGGACTCGAAGCTTTCTTT.

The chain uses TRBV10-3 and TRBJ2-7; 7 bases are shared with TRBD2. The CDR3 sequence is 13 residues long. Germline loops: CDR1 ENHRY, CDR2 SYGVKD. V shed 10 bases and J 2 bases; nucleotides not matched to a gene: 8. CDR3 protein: CATLADRPYEQYF. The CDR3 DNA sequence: TGTGCCACCCTAGCGGACCGGCCCTACGAGCAGTACTTC.

CDR3 sequence: CASSEDSTDTQYF. The CDR3 nucleotides are TGTGCCAGCAGTGAGGACAGCACAGATACGCAGTATTTT. The rearrangement uses TRBV6-4 and TRBJ2-3; D uncertain. The CDR3 loop spans 13 amino acids. The V end lost 3 bases, the J end lost 0 bases, and 4 bases lay between the germline ends. CDR1 and CDR2 (germline): MRHNA, SNTAGT.

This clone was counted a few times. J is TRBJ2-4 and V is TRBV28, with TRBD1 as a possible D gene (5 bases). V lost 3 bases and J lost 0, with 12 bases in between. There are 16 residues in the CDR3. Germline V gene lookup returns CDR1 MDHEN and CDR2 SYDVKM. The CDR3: CASSFQGQIAKNIQYF. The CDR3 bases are TGTGCCAGCAGTTTCCAGGGTCAAATAGCCAAAAACATTCAGTACTTC.

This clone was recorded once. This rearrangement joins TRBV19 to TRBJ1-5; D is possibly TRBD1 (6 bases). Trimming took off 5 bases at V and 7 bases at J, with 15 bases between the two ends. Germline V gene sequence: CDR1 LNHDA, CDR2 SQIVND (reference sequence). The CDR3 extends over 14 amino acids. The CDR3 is CASSAYRERQPQHF. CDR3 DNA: TGTGCCAGTAGTGCATACAGGGAAAGACAGCCCCAGCATTTT.

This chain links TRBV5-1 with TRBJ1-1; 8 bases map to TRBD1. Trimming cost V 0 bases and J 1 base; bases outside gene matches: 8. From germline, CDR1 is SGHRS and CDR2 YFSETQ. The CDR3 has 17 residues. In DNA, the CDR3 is TGCGCCAGCAGCTTGGAGGCAGGGGGCCCTTCGAACACTGAAGCTTTCTTT. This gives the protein CASSLEAGGPSNTEAFF. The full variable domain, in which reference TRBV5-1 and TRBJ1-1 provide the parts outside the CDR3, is KAGVTQTPRYLIKTRGQQVTLSCSPISGHRSVSWYQQTPGQGLQFLFEYFSETQRNKGNFPGRFSGRQFSNSRSEMNVSTLELGDSALYLCASSLEAGGPSNTEAFFGQGTRLTVV.

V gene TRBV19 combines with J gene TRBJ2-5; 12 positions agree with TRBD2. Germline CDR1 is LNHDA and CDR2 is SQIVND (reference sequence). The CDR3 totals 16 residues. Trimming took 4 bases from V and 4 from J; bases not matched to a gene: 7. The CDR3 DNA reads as TGTGCCAGTAGTAGTGCTAGCGGGGGGGCCGGAGAGACCCAGTACTTC. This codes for CASSSASGGAGETQYF.

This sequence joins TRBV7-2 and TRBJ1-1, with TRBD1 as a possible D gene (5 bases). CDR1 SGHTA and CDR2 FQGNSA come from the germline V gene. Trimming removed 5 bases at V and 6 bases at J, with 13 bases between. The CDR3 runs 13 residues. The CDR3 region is CASSNVGVSEAFF. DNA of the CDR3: TGTGCCAGCAGCAACGTGGGGGTATCTGAAGCTTTCTTT.